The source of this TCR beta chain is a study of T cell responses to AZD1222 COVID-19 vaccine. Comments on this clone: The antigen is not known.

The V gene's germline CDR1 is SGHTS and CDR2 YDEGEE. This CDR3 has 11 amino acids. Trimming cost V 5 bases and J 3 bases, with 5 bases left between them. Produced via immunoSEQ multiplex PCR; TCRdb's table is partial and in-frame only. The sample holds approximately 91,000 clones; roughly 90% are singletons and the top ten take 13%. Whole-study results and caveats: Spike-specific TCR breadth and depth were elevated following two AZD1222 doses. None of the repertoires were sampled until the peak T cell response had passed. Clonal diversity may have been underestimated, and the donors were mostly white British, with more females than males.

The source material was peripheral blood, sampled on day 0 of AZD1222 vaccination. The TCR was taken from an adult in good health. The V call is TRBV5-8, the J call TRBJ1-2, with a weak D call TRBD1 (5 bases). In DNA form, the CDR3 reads TGTGCCAGCAGGGGACACTATGGCTACACCTTC. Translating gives CASRGHYGYTF.